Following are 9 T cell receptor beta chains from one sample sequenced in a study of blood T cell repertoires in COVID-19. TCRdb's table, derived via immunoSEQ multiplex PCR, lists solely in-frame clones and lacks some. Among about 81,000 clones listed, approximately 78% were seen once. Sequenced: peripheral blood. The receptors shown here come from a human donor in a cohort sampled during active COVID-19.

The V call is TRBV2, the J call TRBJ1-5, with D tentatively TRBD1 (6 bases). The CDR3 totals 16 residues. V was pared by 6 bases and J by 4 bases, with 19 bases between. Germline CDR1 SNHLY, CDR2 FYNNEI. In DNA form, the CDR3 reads TGTGCCAGCAGGGGGCCGGGACACCAAGGGAATCAGCCCCAGCATTTT. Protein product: CASRGPGHQGNQPQHF.

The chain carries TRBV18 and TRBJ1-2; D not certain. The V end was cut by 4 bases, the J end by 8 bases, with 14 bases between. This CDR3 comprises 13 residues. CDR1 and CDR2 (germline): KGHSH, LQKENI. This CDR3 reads CASSQEGGRGYTF. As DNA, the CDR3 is TGTGCCAGCTCACAAGAGGGCGGTCGGGGCTACACCTTC. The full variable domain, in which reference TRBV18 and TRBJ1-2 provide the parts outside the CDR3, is NAGVMQNPRHLVRRRGQEARLRCSPMKGHSHVYWYRQLPEEGLKFMVYLQKENIIDESGMPKERFSAEFPKEGPSILRIQQVVRGDSAAYFCASSQEGGRGYTFGSGTRLTVV.

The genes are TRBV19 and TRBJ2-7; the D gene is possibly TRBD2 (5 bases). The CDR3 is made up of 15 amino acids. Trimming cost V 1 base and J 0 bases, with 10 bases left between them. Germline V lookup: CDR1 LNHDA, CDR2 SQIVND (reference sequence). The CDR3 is CASSIGGLSSYEQYF. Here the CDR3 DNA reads TGTGCCAGTAGTATAGGAGGGCTTAGCTCCTACGAGCAGTACTTC.

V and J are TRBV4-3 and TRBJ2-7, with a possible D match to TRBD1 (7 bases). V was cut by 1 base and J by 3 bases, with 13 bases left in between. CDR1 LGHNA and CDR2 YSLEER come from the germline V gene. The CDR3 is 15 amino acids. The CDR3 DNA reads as TGCGCCAGCAGCCAAGCAGGGGGAGGTGGCTACGAGCAGTACTTC. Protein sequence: CASSQAGGGGYEQYF.

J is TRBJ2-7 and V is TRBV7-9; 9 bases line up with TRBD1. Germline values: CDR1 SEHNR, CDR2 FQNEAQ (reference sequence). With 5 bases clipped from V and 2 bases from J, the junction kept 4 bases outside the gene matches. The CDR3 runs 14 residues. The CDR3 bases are TGTGCCAGCAGCCCCCGGACAGGGGCCTACGAGCAGTACTTC. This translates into CASSPRTGAYEQYF.

CDR3 nucleotides: TGTGCCAGCTCACCTGACCGGACTAGCGGCACCTACGAGCAGTACTTC. The encoded protein is CASSPDRTSGTYEQYF. The genes are TRBV18 and TRBJ2-7; 10 nucleotides agree with TRBD2. CDR3 length: 16 amino acids. CDR1 is KGHSH, CDR2 LQKENI, per germline. Trimming cost V 3 bases and J 2 bases; bases outside gene matches: 7.

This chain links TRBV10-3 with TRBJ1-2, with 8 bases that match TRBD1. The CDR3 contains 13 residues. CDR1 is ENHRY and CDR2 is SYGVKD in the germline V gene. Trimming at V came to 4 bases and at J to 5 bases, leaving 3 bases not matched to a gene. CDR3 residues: CAISGTGRYGYTF. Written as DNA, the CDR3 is TGTGCCATCAGTGGGACAGGGCGGTATGGCTACACCTTC.

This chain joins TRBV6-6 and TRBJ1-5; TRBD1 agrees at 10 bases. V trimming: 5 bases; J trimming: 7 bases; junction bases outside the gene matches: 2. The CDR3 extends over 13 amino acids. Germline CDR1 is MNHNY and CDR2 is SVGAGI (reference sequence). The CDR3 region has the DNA TGTGCCAGCAGTGGGACAGGGGACCAGCCCCAGCATTTT. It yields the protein CASSGTGDQPQHF.

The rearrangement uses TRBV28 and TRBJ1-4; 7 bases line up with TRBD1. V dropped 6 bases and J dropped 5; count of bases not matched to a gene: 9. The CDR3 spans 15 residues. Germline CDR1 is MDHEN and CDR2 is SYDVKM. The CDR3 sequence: CASRPTGVKNEKLFF. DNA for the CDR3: TGTGCCAGCAGACCTACAGGGGTTAAGAATGAAAAACTGTTTTTT.